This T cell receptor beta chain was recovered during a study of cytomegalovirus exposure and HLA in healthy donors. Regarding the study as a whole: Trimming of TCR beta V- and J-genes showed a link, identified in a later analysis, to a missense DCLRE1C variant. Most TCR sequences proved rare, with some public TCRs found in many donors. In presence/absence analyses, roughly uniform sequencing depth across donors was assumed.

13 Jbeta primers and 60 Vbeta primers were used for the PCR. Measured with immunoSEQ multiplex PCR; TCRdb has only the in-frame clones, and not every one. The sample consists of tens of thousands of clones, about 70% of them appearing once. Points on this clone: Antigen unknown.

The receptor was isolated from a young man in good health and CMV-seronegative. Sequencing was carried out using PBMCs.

This CDR3 is CASSLGGRNTEAFF. DNA for the CDR3: TGTGCCAGCAGCCTAGGGGGCCGGAACACTGAAGCTTTCTTT. This chain joins TRBV6-6 and TRBJ1-1; 7 nucleotides align to TRBD1. From germline, CDR1 is MNHNY and CDR2 SVGAGI (reference sequence). CDR3 length: 14 residues. J lost 1 base, V lost 6 bases, and 5 bases had no gene match.